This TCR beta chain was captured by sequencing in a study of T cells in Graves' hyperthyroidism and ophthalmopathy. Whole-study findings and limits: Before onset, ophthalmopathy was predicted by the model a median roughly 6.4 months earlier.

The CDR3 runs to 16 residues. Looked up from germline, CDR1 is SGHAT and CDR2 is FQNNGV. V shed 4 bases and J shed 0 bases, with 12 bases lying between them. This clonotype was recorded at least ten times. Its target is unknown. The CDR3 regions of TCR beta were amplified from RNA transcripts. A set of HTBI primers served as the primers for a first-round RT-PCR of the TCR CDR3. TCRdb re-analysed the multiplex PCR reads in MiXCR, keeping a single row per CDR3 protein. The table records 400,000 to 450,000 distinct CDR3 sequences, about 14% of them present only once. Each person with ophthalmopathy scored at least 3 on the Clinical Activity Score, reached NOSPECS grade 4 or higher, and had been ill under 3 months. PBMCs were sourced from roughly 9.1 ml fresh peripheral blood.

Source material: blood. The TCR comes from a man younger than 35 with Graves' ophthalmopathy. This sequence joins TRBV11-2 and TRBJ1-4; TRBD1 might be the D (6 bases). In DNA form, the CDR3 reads TGTGCCAGCAGCTCCTACAGGGCCGCAACTAATGAAAAACTGTTTTTT. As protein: CASSSYRAATNEKLFF.